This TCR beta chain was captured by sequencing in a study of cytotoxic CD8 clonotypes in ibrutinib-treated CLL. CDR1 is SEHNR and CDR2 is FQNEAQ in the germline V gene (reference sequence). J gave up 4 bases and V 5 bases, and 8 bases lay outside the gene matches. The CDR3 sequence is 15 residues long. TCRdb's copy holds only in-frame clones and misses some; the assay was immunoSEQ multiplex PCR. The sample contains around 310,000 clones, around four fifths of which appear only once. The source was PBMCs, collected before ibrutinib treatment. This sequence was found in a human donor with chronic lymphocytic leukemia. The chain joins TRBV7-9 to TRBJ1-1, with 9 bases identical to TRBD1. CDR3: CASSPLGQGTTEAFF. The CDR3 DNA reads TGTGCCAGCAGCCCACTGGGACAGGGTACCACTGAAGCTTTCTTT.